The source of this T cell receptor beta chain is a study of regulatory T cells in long-lasting Graves disease. Study in general: Over 5 years of antithyroid drugs plus positive TSH receptor antibodies defined persistent Graves' disease. Study-level results: Thyroid tissue went unstudied; only peripheral blood was examined. Persistent disease preferred TRBV28, TRBJ1-2 and TRBJ2-5; new disease, TRBV20-1 and TRBJ2-1.

CDR3 regions were amplified by Arm-PCR using iRepertoire HTBI primers to build TCR beta libraries. In the authors' methods: Identification across samples found 50 to 80 TRBV and approximately 15 TRBJ segments. MiXCR, applied by TCRdb to the multiplex PCR reads, yields one record per CDR3 protein. The V and J calls here are based on TCRdb, not the publication. Here the sample spans about 470,000 distinct CDR3 sequences, more than 20% being singletons. This clonotype has a count of ten or more. Its antigen is not identified. Germline values: CDR1 MDHEN, CDR2 SYDVKM. The length of the CDR3 is 15 residues. Trimming stripped 4 bases from V and 4 bases from J, with 16 bases between. Time point defined: persistent/refractory GD, antithyroid drugs over 5 years with positive TRAb. Following extraction of RNA from PBMCs, that RNA was used to make the TCR library.

The chain employs TRBV28 and TRBJ1-1; D uncertain. The receptor's source is a female donor with Graves disease. Sequenced here: peripheral blood mononuclear cells (PBMCs), sampled when the disease was refractory, from a patient treated with antithyroid drugs. CDR3 region: CASSSPHIERTEAFF. In DNA form, the CDR3 reads TGTGCCAGCAGTTCCCCCCATATTGAGCGCACTGAAGCTTTCTTT.